This T cell receptor beta chain was identified during a study of cytomegalovirus exposure and HLA in healthy donors. Study findings and constraints: What TCR beta sequences reportedly achieved was accurate prediction of HLA-A and HLA-B alleles in most subjects.

Germline V gene lookup returns CDR1 SEHNR and CDR2 FQNEAQ (reference sequence). The length of the CDR3 is 14 residues. V dropped 2 bases and J dropped 1 base, with 6 bases sitting between them. With respect to this clone: The antigen is undetermined. Other DNA variants within this sample encode the same CDR3.

The PCR used 60 Vbeta and 13 Jbeta primers. TCRdb's copy holds only in-frame clones and misses some; the assay was immunoSEQ multiplex PCR. The sample gives roughly 180,000 clones, about 10% of which show up once; 1% to 1.5% is in the top ten. Those who donated were healthy bone marrow donors. Sequenced material: PBMCs. The receptor's source is a woman between 25 and 40 years old in good health and CMV-seropositive. The rearrangement uses TRBV7-9 and TRBJ1-3, with D hard to call. In DNA form, the CDR3 reads TGTGCCAGCAGCTTAACGGGATCTGGAAACACCATATATTTT. As protein: CASSLTGSGNTIYF. Using reference TRBV7-9 and TRBJ1-3 for the parts outside the CDR3, the full variable domain is DTGVSQNPRHKITKRGQNVTFRCDPISEHNRLYWYRQTLGQGPEFLTYFQNEAQLEKSRLLSDRFSAERPKGSFSTLEIQRTEQGDSAMYLCASSLTGSGNTIYFGEGSWLTVV.